The following is a T cell receptor beta chain sequence with its context. PCR amplification relied on 60 Vbeta primers (plus 13 Jbeta primers). The table came from immunoSEQ multiplex PCR; TCRdb's copy has only in-frame clones and leaves some out. This sample has 50,000 to 65,000 clones, with more than 70% found just once. This sample stems from a study of cytomegalovirus exposure and HLA in healthy donors. The CDR3 contains 12 residues. Germline V lookup: CDR1 SGHRS, CDR2 YFSETQ. Trimming left V 5 bases short and J 5 bases short, with 9 bases between. Sequences were obtained from PBMCs. The origin of this receptor is a woman between 40 and 50 years old in good health and CMV-seropositive. The J gene is TRBJ2-3, the V gene TRBV5-1, with D perhaps matching TRBD2 (5 bases). The CDR3 coding sequence is TGCGCCAGCAGAGAGGGAGAAGATACGCAGTATTTT. As protein: CASREGEDTQYF.